A selection of T cell receptor beta chains follows, all from one sample in a study of cytomegalovirus exposure and HLA in healthy donors. Method: immunoSEQ multiplex PCR; TCRdb's copy keeps in-frame clones and lacks some. The sample totals some 64,000 clones. Material: PBMCs. The origin of the receptors is a woman aged 25-40 years in good health and CMV-seronegative. The CDR3 runs from the conserved cysteine through the conserved F or W. A D gene is named only where the DNA matches it firmly.

TRBV18,16,TRBJ1-5,-,TGTGCCAGCTCACCCCTCGCCGACAGGTCAAACAATCCCCAGCATTTT,CASSPLADRSNNPQHF
TRBV4-2,14,TRBJ2-5,-,TGTGCCAGCAGCCAAGCAAGGACGGGGGAGACCCAGTACTTC,CASSQARTGETQYF
TRBV19,15,TRBJ2-1,-,TGTGCCAGTAGTACGGACGGGGGACCCTACAATGAGCAGTTCTTC,CASSTDGGPYNEQFF
TRBV4-2,17,TRBJ2-7,TRBD1,TGTGCCAGCAGCCAAGAGGGGTTCGGGACAGTCTCCTACGAGCAGTACTTC,CASSQEGFGTVSYEQYF
TRBV6-5,13,TRBJ2-5,-,TGTGCCAGCAGTCAAGCGGTGGGAGAGACCCAGTACTTC,CASSQAVGETQYF
TRBV7-9,15,TRBJ2-5,-,TGTGCCAGCAGCTTAGCTGGGCAGGGGCAGGAGACCCAGTACTTC,CASSLAGQGQETQYF
TRBV5-1,14,TRBJ2-3,TRBD1,TGCGCCAGCAGGTTACAGGGGTCCACAGATACGCAGTATTTT,CASRLQGSTDTQYF
TRBV5-4,14,TRBJ2-3,TRBD2,TGTGCCAGCAGCCGAACTAGCGTGGAAGATACGCAGTATTTT,CASSRTSVEDTQYF
TRBV7-9,15,TRBJ2-4,-,TGTGCCAGCAGCTCTGGGGGCCTAGCCAAAAACATTCAGTACTTC,CASSSGGLAKNIQYF
TRBV5-5,14,TRBJ1-3,-,TGTGCCAGCAGCTACCGGGGCTCTGGAAACACCATATATTTT,CASSYRGSGNTIYF
TRBV11-2,16,TRBJ1-2,-,TGTGCCAGCAGCTTAGGGCGAGTAACAGGGAGTGATGGCTACACCTTC,CASSLGRVTGSDGYTF
TRBV27,13,TRBJ1-2,-,TGTGCCAGCAGTTTTGTCCGGGGAGGTGGCTACACCTTC,CASSFVRGGGYTF
TRBV7-9,15,TRBJ2-1,-,TGTGCCAGCAGCTTGCCTCGACGCGGTTCCAATGAGCAGTTCTTC,CASSLPRRGSNEQFF
TRBV27,13,TRBJ2-3,-,TGTGCCAGCAGCCCGGGGTACACAGATACGCAGTATTTT,CASSPGYTDTQYF
TRBV2,18,TRBJ2-1,TRBD1,TGTGCCAGCAGTGAATCCCGGGACAGGGGAGTAGCCTACAATGAGCAGTTCTTC,CASSESRDRGVAYNEQFF
TRBV2,15,TRBJ1-6,-,TGTGCCAGCAGTGGGACAGCCCGAAAAAATTCACCCCTCCACTTT,CASSGTARKNSPLHF
TRBV4-1,18,TRBJ2-1,TRBD2,TGCGCCAGCAGCCAAGTGGCCGGGAGGGCCTTCCTATACAATGAGCAGTTCTTC,CASSQVAGRAFLYNEQFF
TRBV18,13,TRBJ2-5,-,TGTGCCAGCTCACCCGACTCCCAAGAGACCCAGTACTTC,CASSPDSQETQYF
TRBV18,12,TRBJ2-7,-,TGTGCCAGCTCACCAGGAGCCTACGAGCAGTACTTC,CASSPGAYEQYF
TRBV7-9,14,TRBJ2-2,TRBD1,TGTGCCAGCAGCTTAGTCGGACAGGGCGGAGAGCTGTTTTTT,CASSLVGQGGELFF
TRBV7-9,16,TRBJ1-6,TRBD1,TGTGCCAGCAGCAAGGGGGCAGGGGGAAGTAATTCACCCCTCCACTTT,CASSKGAGGSNSPLHF
TRBV6-5,16,TRBJ2-7,-,TGTGCCAGCAGTTACAGGTCAGGGAACCCCTACTACGAGCAGTACTTC,CASSYRSGNPYYEQYF
TRBV4-1,18,TRBJ1-6,-,TGCGCCAGCAGCCATCCCCGGACAGATAGGTCCTATAATTCACCCCTCCACTTT,CASSHPRTDRSYNSPLHF
TRBV4-2,16,TRBJ1-1,-,TGTGCCAGCAGCCAAGAGTTATCAGCAGGGAACACTGAAGCTTTCTTT,CASSQELSAGNTEAFF
TRBV29-1,15,TRBJ2-2,-,TGCAGCGTTGAGAATAAGGGGTGGAACACCGGGGAGCTGTTTTTT,CSVENKGWNTGELFF